This T cell receptor (beta chain) was observed in a study of blood T cell repertoires in COVID-19. In the study overall: Samples of COVID-19 (acute and convalescent) were obtained from the United States, Italy and Spain. Nucleic acid was either cDNA or gDNA, and it came from T cells, B-cell-depleted T cells, or PBMCs.

Everyone who took part was 18 to 89 years old, and they came from about 25 US areas. The protocol was immunoSEQ multiplex PCR, while the TCRdb copy is restricted to in-frame clones and leaves out a portion. This table holds fewer than 250,000 clones, 86% found once. V lost 7 bases and J lost 4, with 13 bases in between. This CDR3 is 13 amino acids long. CDR1 is LNHNV and CDR2 is YYDKDF in the germline V gene (reference sequence). The sample taken for sequencing was PBMCs or T cells enriched from blood (not recorded which). The V gene is TRBV15, the J gene TRBJ1-1; D might be TRBD1 (5 bases). This receptor was identified in a woman aged 45-60 years who had recovered from COVID-19. Written as DNA, the CDR3 is TGTGCCACCACCCCGCCGGGGGTCACTGAAGCTTTCTTT. It codes for CATTPPGVTEAFF.